Listed below are T cell receptor beta chains from one sample, sequenced in a study of T-cell reconstitution after alpha-beta-depleted transplantation in children. TCRdb redid the calling of the PCR reads with MiXCR, one entry per CDR3 protein. The profile shows more than 550,000 distinct CDR3 sequences, under 12% of them singletons. The source material was PBMCs from the stem cell graft donor, sampled from the stem cell graft. These receptors originate from a human donor who donated a stem cell graft to a child with acute myeloid leukemia. Each CDR3 is given with its conserved first and last residue. D genes are given only for firm matches. Where a row states a size, it is once, few, many or the class of an expanded clone; other rows omit it.

d_gene | abundance | j_gene | v_gene | CDR3nt | CDR3aa
. | . | TRBJ2-5 | TRBV20-1 | TGCAGTGCCTACCTAGCGACTCAAGAGACCCAGTACTTC | CSAYLATQETQYF
. | many | TRBJ2-6 | TRBV18 | TGTGCCAGCTCACCGGTGGGGCTCTCTGGGGCCAACGTCCTGACTTTC | CASSPVGLSGANVLTF
. | few | TRBJ1-1 | TRBV12-3/TRBV12-4 | TGTGCCAGCAGTTTCCAGGGGCGAGCTTTCTTT | CASSFQGRAFF
. | . | TRBJ1-2 | TRBV6-1 | TGTGCCAGCAGTGAAGCTTTAGGGGGGACCCATGGCTACACCTTC | CASSEALGGTHGYTF
TRBD2 | . | TRBJ2-5 | TRBV24-1 | TGTGCCACCAGTGATTTGGAGCGGGAGGGAGAGACCCAGTACTTC | CATSDLEREGETQYF
. | few | TRBJ1-6 | TRBV20-1 | TGCAGTGCTAGCAGGGACCATAATTCACCCCTCCACTTT | CSASRDHNSPLHF
. | . | TRBJ2-3 | TRBV28 | TGTGCCAGCAGCTCCCAAGAGGGTAACACAGATACGCAGTATTTT | CASSSQEGNTDTQYF
. | many | TRBJ2-1 | TRBV20-1 | TGCAGTGCTAGATGGGCTAGAGGTGCCTACAATGAGCAGTTCTTC | CSARWARGAYNEQFF
. | . | TRBJ2-1 | TRBV21-1 | TGTGCCAGCAGCCTCCCTTGGGGGAGGTCCTACAATGAGCAGTTCTTC | CASSLPWGRSYNEQFF
. | . | TRBJ2-7 | TRBV20-1 | TGCAGCAAACAGGGAGGTCCCGGCGAGCAGTACTTC | CSKQGGPGEQYF
. | . | TRBJ2-5 | TRBV18 | TGTGCCAGCTCCACTGGGACGGCCACCCAGGAGGTAAAGACCCAGTACTTC | CASSTGTATQEVKTQYF
. | few | TRBJ2-1 | TRBV20-1 | TGCAGCCGCCGGGACCCCCGATACAATGAGCAGTTCTTC | CSRRDPRYNEQFF
TRBD2 | . | TRBJ2-3 | TRBV6-1 | TGTGCCAGCACCGGCAAGGAGCGGGAGGCCGGGTATTTT | CASTGKEREAGYF
. | . | TRBJ2-7 | TRBV29-1 | TGCAGCGTTGTAGAAGGGCTTCAGTACGAGCAGTACTTC | CSVVEGLQYEQYF
. | many | TRBJ2-3 | TRBV7-6 | TGTGCCAGCAGAGAGGGGAGGAGCACAGATACGCAGTATTTT | CASREGRSTDTQYF
TRBD2 | few | TRBJ2-3 | TRBV20-1 | TGCAGTGCTAGAGTTTCTAGCGGGGCCTCCACAGATACGCAGTATTTT | CSARVSSGASTDTQYF
. | . | TRBJ2-2 | TRBV12-3/TRBV12-4 | TGTGCCAGCTGCTCCTTAGTGGGGGTTAGCCAGAAGAACACCGGGGAGCTGTTTTTT | CASCSLVGVSQKNTGELFF
. | few | TRBJ2-7 | TRBV2 | TGTGCCAGCAGCGGGTATGACGAGCAGTACTTC | CASSGYDEQYF
. | many | TRBJ2-3 | TRBV4-3 | TGCGCCAGCAGCCAAGGTACAGGAAACACAGATACGCAGTATTTT | CASSQGTGNTDTQYF
. | few | TRBJ1-1 | TRBV7-3 | TGTGCCAGCAGCCCACCCGGGGGCGGCACTGAAGCTTTCTTT | CASSPPGGGTEAFF
TRBD2 | . | TRBJ2-2 | TRBV12-3/TRBV12-4 | TGTGCCAGCAGTTTACGTCTAGCGGCAACCGGGGAGCTGTTTTTT | CASSLRLAATGELFF
. | many | TRBJ2-3 | TRBV5-6 | TGTGCCAGCAGCTTATTTGCGGGCCCCACAGATACGCAGTATTTT | CASSLFAGPTDTQYF
. | few | TRBJ2-5 | TRBV2 | TGTGCCAGCAGCCCAGTGGAGCAGGGAAGGGAGACCCAGTACTTC | CASSPVEQGRETQYF
TRBD1 | few | TRBJ1-1 | TRBV28 | TGTGCCGTATCAGGGGGCCCGAACACTGAAGCTTTCTTT | CAVSGGPNTEAFF
. | . | TRBJ2-7 | TRBV3-1 | TGTGCCAGCAGCCCAAACCTCCTAATGTCCTACGAGCAGTACTTC | CASSPNLLMSYEQYF
. | . | TRBJ2-7 | TRBV11-2 | TGTGCCAGCAGCACCCGCCCCTACGAGCAGTACTTC | CASSTRPYEQYF
. | few | TRBJ2-5 | TRBV20-1 | TGCAGTGCTAGAGTTGCGGGGTCGGAAGAGACCCAGTACTTC | CSARVAGSEETQYF
TRBD2 | many | TRBJ2-7 | TRBV25-1 | TGTGCCAGCAGTGCCATTCTAGCGGGGTCCAATGACGAGCAGTACTTC | CASSAILAGSNDEQYF
. | . | TRBJ2-7 | TRBV10-3 | TGTGCCATCAGTGAAGGCGGACCCTACGAGCAGTACTTC | CAISEGGPYEQYF
. | many | TRBJ1-1 | TRBV16 | TGTGCCAGCAGCCGAGGGACGACGAACACTGAAGCTTTCTTT | CASSRGTTNTEAFF
. | few | TRBJ1-2 | TRBV6-1 | TGTGCCAGCAGCCCCATCGGTGAGGCCAGGTATGGCTACACCTTC | CASSPIGEARYGYTF
TRBD1 | few | TRBJ2-1 | TRBV28 | TGTGCCAGCAGGTTGGACAGGGGGGTTGAGCAGTTCTTC | CASRLDRGVEQFF
. | many | TRBJ2-1 | TRBV5-1 | TGCGCCAGTTCCATAGTGGCGGGAATAAATGAGCAGTTCTTC | CASSIVAGINEQFF
. | few | TRBJ1-1 | TRBV20-1 | TGCAGTGCCCAGAACGCCCAGAGGGGAAACACTGAAGCTTTCTTT | CSAQNAQRGNTEAFF
. | . | TRBJ2-7 | TRBV6-2/TRBV6-3 | TGTGCCAGCAGTTACGAACCGGACTACGAGCAGTACTTC | CASSYEPDYEQYF
. | . | TRBJ2-1 | TRBV7-9 | TGTGCCAGCATCAAGGGCGGCATATCCTACAATGAGCAGTTCTTC | CASIKGGISYNEQFF
. | . | TRBJ1-1 | TRBV6-1 | TGTGCCAGCAGTGCAGCGATCGGGATTCGAGGAGCTTTCTTT | CASSAAIGIRGAFF
TRBD1 | . | TRBJ1-5 | TRBV28 | TGTGCCAGCAGTTTATCCGGACAGGGGGACCTTCAGCCCCAGCATTTT | CASSLSGQGDLQPQHF
. | few | TRBJ1-5 | TRBV20-1 | TGCAGTGCTAGAGGGTCCCCGGGCGATCAGCCCCAGCATTTT | CSARGSPGDQPQHF
TRBD2 | many | TRBJ2-1 | TRBV24-1 | TGTGCCACCAGTGATGCATCGGGACTAGCGGGAGAACAGTTCTTC | CATSDASGLAGEQFF
. | . | TRBJ1-1 | TRBV3-1 | TGTGCCAGCAGCCAAGAGTTATACACTGAAGCTTTCTTT | CASSQELYTEAFF
TRBD2 | few | TRBJ2-1 | TRBV24-1 | TGTGCCACCAGTTTACGGCTAGCGGGAGTCAATGAGCAGTTCTTC | CATSLRLAGVNEQFF
. | few | TRBJ1-5 | TRBV2 | TGTGCCAGCAGTGCGGATTATAGCAATCAGCCCCAGCATTTT | CASSADYSNQPQHF
. | . | TRBJ2-1 | TRBV29-1 | TGCAGCGTTGTATTGTCTACTGAGCAGTTCTTC | CSVVLSTEQFF
. | many | TRBJ2-7 | TRBV6-1 | TGTGCCAGCAGTGCCCCGGGAGTACCCTACGAGCAGTACTTC | CASSAPGVPYEQYF
. | many | TRBJ2-7 | TRBV7-2 | TGTGCCAGCAGAAGGGGGGGTTACGAGCAGTACTTC | CASRRGGYEQYF
TRBD2 | . | TRBJ2-1 | TRBV11-2 | TGTGCCAGCAGCAGAGCGGGAGGGGCCCCCAATGAGCAGTTCTTC | CASSRAGGAPNEQFF
. | few | TRBJ2-1 | TRBV19 | TGTGCCAGTACGACCCACAATGAGCAGTTCTTC | CASTTHNEQFF
TRBD2 | . | TRBJ2-3 | TRBV5-6 | TGTGCCAGCAGCTTGTTTGGACTAGGGGGCACAGATACGCAGTATTTT | CASSLFGLGGTDTQYF
TRBD1 | many | TRBJ2-3 | TRBV11-1 | TGTGCCAGCAGCTTAGCCTTAACAGGGGGAACAGATACGCAGTATTTT | CASSLALTGGTDTQYF
TRBD1 | once | TRBJ2-7 | TRBV15 | TGTGCCACCAGCAGAGAACCCCGGACAGGGAACGAGCAGTACTTC | CATSREPRTGNEQYF
. | . | TRBJ2-1 | TRBV6-5 | TGTGCCAGCAGTTACGAACAGGGAGGGAATGAGCAGTTCTTC | CASSYEQGGNEQFF
. | . | TRBJ2-2 | TRBV5-1 | TGCGCCAGCAGCTTGCGCCCCAATCAACTGTTTTTT | CASSLRPNQLFF